The clone carrying this T cell receptor beta chain came up a few times. Its specificity is not known. The source of the sample is a study of T-cell memory formation after mild COVID-19. The study, taken as a whole, reports: The pre-infection memory compartment contained some responding clones, suggesting cross-reactive memory joined. Those CD4+ clones that contracted were mainly in CM and EM (CD8+ ones in EMRA). Whether second-wave clones peaking at day 37 were SARS-CoV-2 specific went unconfirmed.

TCRdb re-called the 5' RACE reads through MiXCR, storing one row per CDR3 protein. The sample lists approximately 580,000 distinct CDR3 sequences, 20% occurring once. The length of the CDR3 is 13 residues. The V end lost 0 bases, the J end lost 8 bases, and 8 bases lay between the germline ends. CDR1 and CDR2 (germline): MNHEY, SVGAGI. The TCR originated in an adult woman who had mild COVID-19 (a few samples of this study predate the infection). Cell type and time point are not known. The rearrangement joins TRBV6-5 to TRBJ2-1; D unclear. The sequenced material came from PBMCs or a T cell subset sorted from them (not recorded which). The CDR3 protein is CASSYSSVDEQFF. In DNA, the CDR3 is TGTGCCAGCAGTTACTCGAGTGTCGATGAGCAGTTCTTC.